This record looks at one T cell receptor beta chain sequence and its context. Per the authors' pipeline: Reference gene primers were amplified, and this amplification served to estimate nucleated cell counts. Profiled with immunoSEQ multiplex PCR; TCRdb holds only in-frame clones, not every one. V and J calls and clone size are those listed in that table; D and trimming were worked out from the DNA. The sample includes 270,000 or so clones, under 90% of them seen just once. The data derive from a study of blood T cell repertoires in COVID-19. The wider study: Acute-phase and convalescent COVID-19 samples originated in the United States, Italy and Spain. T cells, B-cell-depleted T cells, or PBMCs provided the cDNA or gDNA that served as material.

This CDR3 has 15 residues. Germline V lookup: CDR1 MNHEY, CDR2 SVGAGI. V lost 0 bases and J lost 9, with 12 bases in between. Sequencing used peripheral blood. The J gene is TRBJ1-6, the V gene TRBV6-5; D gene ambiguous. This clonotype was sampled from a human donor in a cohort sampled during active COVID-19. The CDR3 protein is CASSYSTIKVSPLHF. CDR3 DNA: TGTGCCAGCAGTTACTCGACAATAAAGGTTTCACCCCTCCACTTT.